This TCR beta chain was sequenced in a study of shared clonotypes between healthy human individuals. Study as a whole: A couple of women and a few men aged 18 to 49 made up the donors. CD8 memory received one plate per donor, CD8 naive two, CD4 memory three and CD4 naive three.

The CDR3 is 13 amino acids. The germline V and J ends were trimmed by 1 base and 5 bases, with 8 bases remaining between them. The germline gives CDR1 LGHNA, CDR2 YSLEER. Every subset's genomic DNA went evenly onto several immunoSEQ plates. Sequencing used immunoSEQ multiplex PCR; TCRdb keeps in-frame clones, though not all of them. There are a few million clones in the sample; approximately 96% occur only once, and 0.1% to 0.15% lies in the top ten. This sequence originates from a man in his late teens or twenties in good health. The gene calls are TRBV4-3 and TRBJ2-5; no reliable D call. Input material: naive CD4+ T cells sorted from blood. The subset: CD45RA+ positively selected. CDR3 bases: TGCGCCAGCAGCCAAGGGTTCGTTGAGACCCAGTACTTC. As protein: CASSQGFVETQYF.